The clone carrying this TCR beta chain was counted a single time. In the study's own analysis: Amplification of reference gene primers was used by the study to estimate nucleated cell counts. Clones were read by immunoSEQ multiplex PCR, and TCRdb kept only the in-frame ones, dropping some. V, J and clone size are taken as reported in that table, and D and trimming were inferred from the DNA itself. The data hold about 120,000 clones, with around 80% observed a single time. Germline-derived CDR1 and CDR2 are MDHEN and SYDVKM. J was trimmed by 4 bases and V by 4 bases; bases with no gene match: 8. The CDR3 is 16 residues long. This sample is part of a study of blood T cell repertoires in COVID-19. Study-level background: Sites in the United States, Italy and Spain provided acute and convalescent COVID-19 samples. The analysed material was cDNA or gDNA that came from T cells, B-cell-depleted T cells, or PBMCs.

This receptor was identified in a man aged 70-80 years with active or convalescent COVID-19. The specimen sequenced was peripheral blood. The chain couples TRBV28 to TRBJ1-5, with 9 bases fitting TRBD1. CDR3 bases: TGTGCCAGCAGTTCCCTGGGACAGGGCGGTAATCAGCCCCAGCATTTT. Translated: CASSSLGQGGNQPQHF. Combining the CDR3 with reference TRBV28 and TRBJ1-5 gives the whole variable domain DVKVTQSSRYLVKRTGEKVFLECVQDMDHENMFWYRQDPGLGLRLIYFSYDVKMKEKGDIPEGYSVSREKKERFSLILESASTNQTSMYLCASSSLGQGGNQPQHFGDGTRLSIL.